This T cell receptor beta chain was found in a study of blood T cell repertoires in COVID-19. Whole-study context: Collection of acute and convalescent COVID-19 samples took place in the United States, Italy and Spain. T cells, B-cell-depleted T cells, or PBMCs provided the cDNA or gDNA that served as material.

Per the original methods: Amplification with reference gene primers provided the estimates of nucleated cell counts. Data came from immunoSEQ multiplex PCR; TCRdb stores just in-frame clones and leaves some out. The V and J calls and clone size are taken from that table; D and trimming were inferred from the DNA. Altogether 200,000 to 300,000 clones are present, roughly 87% being singletons, with the ten largest covering just over 7%. V trimming: 3 bases; J trimming: 5 bases; junction bases outside the gene matches: 11. Germline CDR1 is SGDLS and CDR2 is YYNGEE. This CDR3 is built from 17 residues. The chain employs TRBV9 and TRBJ2-3, with 11 bases that match TRBD1. The sample was peripheral blood. The receptor was derived from a man aged 55-75 years who had recovered from COVID-19. The CDR3 nucleotides read TGTGCCAGCAGCGGAGGGGCGGACAGGGGGCGTGAAGATACGCAGTATTTT. It codes for CASSGGADRGREDTQYF.